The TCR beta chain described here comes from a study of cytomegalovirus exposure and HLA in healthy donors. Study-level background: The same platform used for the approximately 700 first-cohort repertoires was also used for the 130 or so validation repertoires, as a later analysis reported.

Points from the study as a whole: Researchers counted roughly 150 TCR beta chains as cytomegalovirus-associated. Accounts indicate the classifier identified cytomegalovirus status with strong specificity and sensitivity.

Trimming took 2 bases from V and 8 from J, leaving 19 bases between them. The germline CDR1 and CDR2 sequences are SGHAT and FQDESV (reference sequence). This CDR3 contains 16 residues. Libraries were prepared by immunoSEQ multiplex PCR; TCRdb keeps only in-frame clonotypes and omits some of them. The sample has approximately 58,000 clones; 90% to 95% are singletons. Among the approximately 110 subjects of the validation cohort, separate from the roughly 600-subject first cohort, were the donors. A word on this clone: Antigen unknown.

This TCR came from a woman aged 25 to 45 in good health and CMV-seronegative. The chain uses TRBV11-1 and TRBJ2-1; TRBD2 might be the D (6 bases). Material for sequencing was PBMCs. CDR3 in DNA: TGTGCCAGCAGCTTAAGGAGGGCCAACGGGTTCGATGAGCAGTTCTTC. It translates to CASSLRRANGFDEQFF.